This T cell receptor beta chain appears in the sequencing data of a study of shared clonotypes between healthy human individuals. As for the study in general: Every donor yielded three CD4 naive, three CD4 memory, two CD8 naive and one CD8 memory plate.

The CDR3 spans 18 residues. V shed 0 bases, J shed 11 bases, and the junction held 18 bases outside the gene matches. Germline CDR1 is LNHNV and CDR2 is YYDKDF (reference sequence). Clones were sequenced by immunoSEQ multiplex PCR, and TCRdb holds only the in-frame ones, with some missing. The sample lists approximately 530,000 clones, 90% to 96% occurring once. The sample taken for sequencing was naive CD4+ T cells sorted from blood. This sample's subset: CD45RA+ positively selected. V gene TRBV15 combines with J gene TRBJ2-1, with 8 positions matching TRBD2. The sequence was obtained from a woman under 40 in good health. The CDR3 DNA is TGTGCCACCAGCAGAGATCGCCCTATTCGAGCGGGAGTAATCCAGCAGTTCTTC. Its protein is CATSRDRPIRAGVIQQFF.